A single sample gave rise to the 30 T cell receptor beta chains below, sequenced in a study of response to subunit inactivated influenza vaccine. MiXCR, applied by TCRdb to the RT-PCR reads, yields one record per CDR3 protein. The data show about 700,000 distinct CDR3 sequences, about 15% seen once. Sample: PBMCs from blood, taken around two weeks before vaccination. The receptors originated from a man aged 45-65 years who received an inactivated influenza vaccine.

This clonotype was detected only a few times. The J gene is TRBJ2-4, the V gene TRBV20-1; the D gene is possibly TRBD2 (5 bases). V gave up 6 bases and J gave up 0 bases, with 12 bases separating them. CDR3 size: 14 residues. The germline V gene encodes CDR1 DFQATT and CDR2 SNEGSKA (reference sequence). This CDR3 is CSAAVPLAKNIQYF. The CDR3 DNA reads TGCAGTGCAGCGGTCCCGCTAGCCAAAAACATTCAGTACTTC.

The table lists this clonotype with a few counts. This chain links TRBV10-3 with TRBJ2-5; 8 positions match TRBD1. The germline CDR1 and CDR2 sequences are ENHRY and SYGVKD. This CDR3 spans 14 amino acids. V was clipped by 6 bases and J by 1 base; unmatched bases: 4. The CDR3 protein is CAIRTGALQETQYF. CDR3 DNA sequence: TGTGCCATCAGGACAGGGGCGCTCCAAGAGACCCAGTACTTC.

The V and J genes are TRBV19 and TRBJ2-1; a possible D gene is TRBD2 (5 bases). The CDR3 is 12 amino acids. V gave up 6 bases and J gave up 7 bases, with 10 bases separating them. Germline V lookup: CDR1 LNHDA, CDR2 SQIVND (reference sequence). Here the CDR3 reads CASSMGDNEQFF. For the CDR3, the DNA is TGTGCCAGTAGCATGGGAGATAATGAGCAGTTCTTC.

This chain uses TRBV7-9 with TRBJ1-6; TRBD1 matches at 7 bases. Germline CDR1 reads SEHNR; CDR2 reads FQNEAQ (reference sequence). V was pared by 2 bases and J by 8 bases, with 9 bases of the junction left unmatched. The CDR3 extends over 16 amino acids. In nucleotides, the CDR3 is TGTGCCAGCAGCTTACTGAGTTCCAGGGGGGATTCACCCCTCCACTTT. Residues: CASSLLSSRGDSPLHF.

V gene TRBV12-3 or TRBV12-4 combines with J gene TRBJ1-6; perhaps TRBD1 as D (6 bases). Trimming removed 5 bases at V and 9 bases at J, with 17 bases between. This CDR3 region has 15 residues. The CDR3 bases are TGTGCCAGCAGTCTCCGGGACACCATAGGTTCACCCCTCCACTTT. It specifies CASSLRDTIGSPLHF.

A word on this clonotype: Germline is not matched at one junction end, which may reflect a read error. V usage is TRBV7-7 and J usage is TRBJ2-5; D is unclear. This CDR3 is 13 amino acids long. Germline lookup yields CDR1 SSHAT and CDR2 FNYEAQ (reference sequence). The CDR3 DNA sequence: TGTGCTAGCAGCTCTTTAGTGTTGGAGACCCAGTACTTC. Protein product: CASSSLVLETQYF.

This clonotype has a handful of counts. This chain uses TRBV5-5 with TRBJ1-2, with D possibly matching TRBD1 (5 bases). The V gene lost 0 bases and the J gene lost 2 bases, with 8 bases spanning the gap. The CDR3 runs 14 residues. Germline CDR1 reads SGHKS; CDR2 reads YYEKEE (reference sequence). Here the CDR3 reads CASSLGDGNYGYTF. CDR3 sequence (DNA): TGTGCCAGCAGCTTGGGGGACGGGAACTATGGCTACACCTTC.

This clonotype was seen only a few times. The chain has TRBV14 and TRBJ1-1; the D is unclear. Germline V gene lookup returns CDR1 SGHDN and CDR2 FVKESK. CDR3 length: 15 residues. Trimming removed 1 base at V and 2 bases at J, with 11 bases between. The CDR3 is CASSQGITANTEAFF. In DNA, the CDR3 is TGTGCCAGCAGCCAAGGGATAACGGCAAACACTGAAGCTTTCTTT.

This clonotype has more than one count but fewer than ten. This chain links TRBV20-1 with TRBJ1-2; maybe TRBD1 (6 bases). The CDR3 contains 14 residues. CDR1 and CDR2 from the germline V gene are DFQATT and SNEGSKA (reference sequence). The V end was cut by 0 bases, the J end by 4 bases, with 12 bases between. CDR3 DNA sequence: TGCAGTGCTAGAGATGGGGGCGGGAGCTATGGCTACACCTTC. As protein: CSARDGGGSYGYTF.

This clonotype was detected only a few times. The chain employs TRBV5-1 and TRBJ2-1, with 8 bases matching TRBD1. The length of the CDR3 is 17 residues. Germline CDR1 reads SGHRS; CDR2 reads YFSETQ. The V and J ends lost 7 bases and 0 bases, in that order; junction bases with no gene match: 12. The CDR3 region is CASGSNAGQVSYNEQFF. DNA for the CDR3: TGCGCCAGCGGATCCAACGCGGGACAGGTCTCCTACAATGAGCAGTTCTTC.

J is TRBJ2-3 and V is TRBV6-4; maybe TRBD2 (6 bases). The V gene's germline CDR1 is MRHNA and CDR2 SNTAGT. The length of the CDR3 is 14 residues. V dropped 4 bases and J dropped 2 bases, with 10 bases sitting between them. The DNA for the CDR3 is TGTGCCAGCAGTGCGGACTACAACACAGATACGCAGTATTTT. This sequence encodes CASSADYNTDTQYF.

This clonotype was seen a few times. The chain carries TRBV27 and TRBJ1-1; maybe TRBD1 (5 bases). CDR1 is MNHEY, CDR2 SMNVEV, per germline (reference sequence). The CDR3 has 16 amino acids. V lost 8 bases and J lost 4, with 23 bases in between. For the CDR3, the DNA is TGTGCCAGCGCAGAAAGGGGATCCGGTGTCGGCACTGAAGCTTTCTTT. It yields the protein CASAERGSGVGTEAFF.

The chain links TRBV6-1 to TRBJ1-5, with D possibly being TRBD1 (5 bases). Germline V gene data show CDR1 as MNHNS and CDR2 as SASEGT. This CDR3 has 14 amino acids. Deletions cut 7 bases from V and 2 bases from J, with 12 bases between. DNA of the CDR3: TGTGCCAGCATATCGGGGGTCGGCAATCAGCCCCAGCATTTT. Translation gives CASISGVGNQPQHF.

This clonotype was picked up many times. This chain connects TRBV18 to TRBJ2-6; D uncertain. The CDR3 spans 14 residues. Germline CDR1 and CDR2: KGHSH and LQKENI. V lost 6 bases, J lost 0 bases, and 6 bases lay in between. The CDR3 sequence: CASSLDSGANVLTF. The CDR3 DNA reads TGTGCCAGCTCGTTGGACTCTGGGGCCAACGTCCTGACTTTC. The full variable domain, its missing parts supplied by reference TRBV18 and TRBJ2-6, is NAGVMQNPRHLVRRRGQEARLRCSPMKGHSHVYWYRQLPEEGLKFMVYLQKENIIDESGMPKERFSAEFPKEGPSILRIQQVVRGDSAAYFCASSLDSGANVLTFGAGSRLTVL.

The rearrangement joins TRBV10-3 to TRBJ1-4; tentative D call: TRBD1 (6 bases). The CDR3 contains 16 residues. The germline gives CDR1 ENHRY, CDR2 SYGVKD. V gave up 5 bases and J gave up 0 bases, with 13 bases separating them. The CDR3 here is CAISKGQATTNEKLFF. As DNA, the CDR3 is TGTGCCATCAGTAAGGGACAAGCAACAACTAATGAAAAACTGTTTTTT.

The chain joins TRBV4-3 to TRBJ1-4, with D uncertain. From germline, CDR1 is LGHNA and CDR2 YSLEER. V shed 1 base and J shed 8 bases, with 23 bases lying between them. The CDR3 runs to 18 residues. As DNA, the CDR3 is TGCGCCAGCAGCCAAGTCGGACCCTGGGAAGGTGGAAACGAAAAACTGTTTTTT. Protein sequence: CASSQVGPWEGGNEKLFF.

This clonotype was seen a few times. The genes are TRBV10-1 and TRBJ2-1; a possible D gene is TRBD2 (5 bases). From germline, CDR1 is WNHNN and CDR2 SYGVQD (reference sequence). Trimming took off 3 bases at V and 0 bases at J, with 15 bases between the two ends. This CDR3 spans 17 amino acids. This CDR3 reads CASSEGDYRSSYNEQFF. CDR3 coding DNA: TGCGCCAGCAGTGAAGGAGACTACCGAAGCTCCTACAATGAGCAGTTCTTC.

The CDR3 loop reads CASRNRGSSNQPQHF. CDR3 DNA sequence: TGTGCCAGCAGAAACAGGGGAAGTAGCAATCAGCCCCAGCATTTT. The V call is TRBV2, the J call TRBJ1-5; 7 nucleotides line up with TRBD1. This CDR3 contains 15 residues. The germline V gene encodes CDR1 SNHLY and CDR2 FYNNEI. The junction had 5 bases not matched to a gene; V was cut back by 6 bases and J by 0 bases. The full variable domain, completed using reference TRBV2 and TRBJ1-5, is EPEVTQTPSHQVTQMGQEVILRCVPISNHLYFYWYRQILGQKVEFLVSFYNNEISEKSEIFDDQFSVERPDGSNFTLKIRSTKLEDSAMYFCASRNRGSSNQPQHFGDGTRLSIL.

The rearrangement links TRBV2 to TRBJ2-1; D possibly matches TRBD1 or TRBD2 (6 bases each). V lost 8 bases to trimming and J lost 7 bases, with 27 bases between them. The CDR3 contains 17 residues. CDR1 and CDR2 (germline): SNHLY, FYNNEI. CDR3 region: CASPVSYLGGVKNEQFF. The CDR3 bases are TGTGCCAGCCCCGTATCCTACTTGGGGGGCGTAAAGAATGAGCAGTTCTTC. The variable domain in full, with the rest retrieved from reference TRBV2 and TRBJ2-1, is EPEVTQTPSHQVTQMGQEVILRCVPISNHLYFYWYRQILGQKVEFLVSFYNNEISEKSEIFDDQFSVERPDGSNFTLKIRSTKLEDSAMYFCASPVSYLGGVKNEQFFGPGTRLTVL.

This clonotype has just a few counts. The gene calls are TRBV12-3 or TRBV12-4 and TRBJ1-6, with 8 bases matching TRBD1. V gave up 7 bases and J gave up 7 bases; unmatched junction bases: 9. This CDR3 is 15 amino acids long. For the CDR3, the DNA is TGTGCCAGCACCCTGCAGGGGGCTTGGAATTCACCCCTCCACTTT. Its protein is CASTLQGAWNSPLHF.

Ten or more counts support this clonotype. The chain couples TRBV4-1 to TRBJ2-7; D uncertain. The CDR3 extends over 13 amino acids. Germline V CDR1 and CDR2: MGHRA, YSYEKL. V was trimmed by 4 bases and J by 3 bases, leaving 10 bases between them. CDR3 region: CASSPWLRYEQYF. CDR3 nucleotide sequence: TGCGCCAGCAGCCCCTGGCTACGCTACGAGCAGTACTTC.

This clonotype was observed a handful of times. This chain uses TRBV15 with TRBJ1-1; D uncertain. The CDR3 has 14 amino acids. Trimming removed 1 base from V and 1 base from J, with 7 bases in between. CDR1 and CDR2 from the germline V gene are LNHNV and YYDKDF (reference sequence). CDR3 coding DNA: TGTGCCACCAGCAGAGTGGGAGGGAACACTGAAGCTTTCTTT. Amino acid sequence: CATSRVGGNTEAFF.

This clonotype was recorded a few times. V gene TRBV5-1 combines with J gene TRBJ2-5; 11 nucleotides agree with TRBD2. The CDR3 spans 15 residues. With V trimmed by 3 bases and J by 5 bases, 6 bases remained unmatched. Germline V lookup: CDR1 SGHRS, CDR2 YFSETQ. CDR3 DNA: TGCGCCAGCAGCTCCCTCCCTAGCGGGGGGGAGACCCAGTACTTC. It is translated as CASSSLPSGGETQYF.

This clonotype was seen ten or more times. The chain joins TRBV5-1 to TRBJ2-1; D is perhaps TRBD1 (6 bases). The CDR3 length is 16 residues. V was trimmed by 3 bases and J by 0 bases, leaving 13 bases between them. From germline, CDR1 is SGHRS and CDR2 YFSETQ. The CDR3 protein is CASSSDTGSSYNEQFF. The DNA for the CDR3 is TGCGCCAGCAGCTCCGATACAGGGAGCTCCTACAATGAGCAGTTCTTC.

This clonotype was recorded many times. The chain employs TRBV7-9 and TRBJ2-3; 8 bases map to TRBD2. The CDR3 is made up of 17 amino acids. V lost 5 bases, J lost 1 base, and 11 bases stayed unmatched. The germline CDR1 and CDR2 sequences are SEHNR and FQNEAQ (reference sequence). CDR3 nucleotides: TGTGCCAGCAGCCCACAGGCGGGGGGCCCTCGCACAGATACGCAGTATTTT. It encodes CASSPQAGGPRTDTQYF.

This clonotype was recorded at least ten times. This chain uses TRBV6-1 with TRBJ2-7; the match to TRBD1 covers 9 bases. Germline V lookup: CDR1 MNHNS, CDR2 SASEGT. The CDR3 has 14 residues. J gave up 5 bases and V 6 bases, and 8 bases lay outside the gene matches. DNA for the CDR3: TGTGCCAGCAGCTCCGGCCGGACAGGGGACGAGCAGTACTTC. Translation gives CASSSGRTGDEQYF.

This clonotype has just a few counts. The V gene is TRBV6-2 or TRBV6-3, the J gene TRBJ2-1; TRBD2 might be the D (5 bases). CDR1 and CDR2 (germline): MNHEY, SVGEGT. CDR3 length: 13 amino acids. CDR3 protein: CEVRSGGDNEQFF. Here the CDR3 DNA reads TGTGAGGTAAGGAGCGGTGGAGACAATGAGCAGTTCTTC.

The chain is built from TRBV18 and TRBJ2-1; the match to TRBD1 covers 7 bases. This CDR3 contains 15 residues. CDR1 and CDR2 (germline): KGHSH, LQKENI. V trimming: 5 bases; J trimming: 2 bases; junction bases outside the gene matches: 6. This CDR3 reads CASSSGTATYNEQFF. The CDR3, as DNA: TGTGCCAGCTCATCCGGGACAGCGACCTACAATGAGCAGTTCTTC.

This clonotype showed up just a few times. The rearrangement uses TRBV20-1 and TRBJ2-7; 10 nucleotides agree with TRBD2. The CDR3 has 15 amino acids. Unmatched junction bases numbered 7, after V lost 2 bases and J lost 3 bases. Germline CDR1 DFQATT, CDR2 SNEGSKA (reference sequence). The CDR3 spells CSARRTSGTHYEQYF. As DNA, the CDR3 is TGCAGTGCTAGAAGGACTAGCGGTACCCACTACGAGCAGTACTTC.

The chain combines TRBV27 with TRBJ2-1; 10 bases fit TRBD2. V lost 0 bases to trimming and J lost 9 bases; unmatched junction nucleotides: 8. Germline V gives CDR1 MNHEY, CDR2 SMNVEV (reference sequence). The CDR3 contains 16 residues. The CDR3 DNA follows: TGTGCCAGCAGTTTATCAGGGCTAGCGGGAGTGGGTGAGCAGTTCTTC. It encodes CASSLSGLAGVGEQFF.